This T cell receptor beta chain derives from a study of T-cell memory formation after mild COVID-19. The CDR3 covers 13 residues. Trimming cost V 5 bases and J 8 bases, with 12 bases left between them. CDR1 is SGHTA and CDR2 is FQGNSA in the germline V gene. Concerning this clonotype itself: What it binds is unknown.

Whole-study results and caveats: Among CD4+ contracting clones, most were CM and EM, and CD8+ ones EMRA.

Each CDR3 protein gets one entry after TCRdb re-called the 5' RACE reads with MiXCR. The sample has 400,000 or so distinct CDR3 sequences; 20% are singletons. The chain has TRBV7-2 and TRBJ2-2; D uncertain. The source material was PBMCs or a T cell subset sorted from them (not recorded which). The TCR sequence derives from an adult woman who had mild COVID-19 (a few samples of this study predate the infection). Cell type and time point are not known. The CDR3 loop is CASSRQEPGELFF. The CDR3 DNA reads TGTGCCAGCAGCCGTCAGGAGCCTGGGGAGCTGTTTTTT.